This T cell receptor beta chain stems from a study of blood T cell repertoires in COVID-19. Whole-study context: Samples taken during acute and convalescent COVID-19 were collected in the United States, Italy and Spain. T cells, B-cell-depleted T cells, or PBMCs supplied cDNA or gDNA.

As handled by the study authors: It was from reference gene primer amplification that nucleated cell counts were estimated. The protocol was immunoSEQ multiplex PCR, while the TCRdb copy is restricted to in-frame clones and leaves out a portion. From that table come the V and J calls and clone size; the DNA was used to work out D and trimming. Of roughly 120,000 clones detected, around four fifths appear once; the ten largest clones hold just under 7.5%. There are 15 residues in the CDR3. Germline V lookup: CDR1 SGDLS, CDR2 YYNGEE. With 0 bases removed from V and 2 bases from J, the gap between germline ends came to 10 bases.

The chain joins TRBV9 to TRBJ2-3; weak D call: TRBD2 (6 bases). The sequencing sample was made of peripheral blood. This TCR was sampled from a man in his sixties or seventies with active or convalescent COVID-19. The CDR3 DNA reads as TGTGCCAGCAGCGTAGCGGCGGGATCCACAGATACGCAGTATTTT. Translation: CASSVAAGSTDTQYF.